This T cell receptor (beta chain) comes out of a study of patients and donors after allogeneic stem cell transplantation. TCRdb re-analysed the RT-PCR reads in MiXCR, keeping a single row per CDR3 protein. The table includes about 110,000 distinct CDR3 sequences, over 30% detected once. The sample consisted of blood, either unsorted or a sorted T cell fraction (not recorded which). This TCR was sampled from a human donor who was either an allogeneic HSCT recipient or a stem cell or donor lymphocyte infusion donor (not recorded which). It is not recorded whose cells these are; they may come from a transplant donor.

The CDR3 DNA follows: TGTGCCAGCATCCTGGGGGGTTTGGGCCAAGAGACCCAGTACTTC. This codes for CASILGGLGQETQYF. V and J are TRBV6-2 or TRBV6-3 and TRBJ2-5, with D perhaps matching TRBD2 (6 bases). Germline loops: CDR1 MNHEY, CDR2 SVGEGT. This CDR3 has 15 amino acids. Between the trimmed V and J ends, which lost 7 bases and 1 base, there was a span of 16 bases.